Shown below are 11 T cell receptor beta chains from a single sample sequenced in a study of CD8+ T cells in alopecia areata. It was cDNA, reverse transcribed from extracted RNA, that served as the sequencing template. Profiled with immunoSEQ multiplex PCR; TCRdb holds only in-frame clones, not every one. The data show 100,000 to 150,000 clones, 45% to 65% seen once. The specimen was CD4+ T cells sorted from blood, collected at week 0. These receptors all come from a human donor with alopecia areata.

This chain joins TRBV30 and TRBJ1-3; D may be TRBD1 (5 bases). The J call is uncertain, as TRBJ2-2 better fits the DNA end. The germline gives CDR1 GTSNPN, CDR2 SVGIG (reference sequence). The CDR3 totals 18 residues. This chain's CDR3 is CAWSKEQALFAHTGELFF. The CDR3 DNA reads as TGTGCCTGGAGTAAAGAACAGGCCTTGTTCGCGCACACCGGGGAGCTGTTTTTT.

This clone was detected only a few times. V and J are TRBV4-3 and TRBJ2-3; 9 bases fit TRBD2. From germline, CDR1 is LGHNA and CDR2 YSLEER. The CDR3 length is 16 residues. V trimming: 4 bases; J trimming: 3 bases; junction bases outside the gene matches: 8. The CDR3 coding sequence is TGCGCCAGCAGCCGCGATGGGACTAGCAAAACAGATACGCAGTATTTT. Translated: CASSRDGTSKTDTQYF.

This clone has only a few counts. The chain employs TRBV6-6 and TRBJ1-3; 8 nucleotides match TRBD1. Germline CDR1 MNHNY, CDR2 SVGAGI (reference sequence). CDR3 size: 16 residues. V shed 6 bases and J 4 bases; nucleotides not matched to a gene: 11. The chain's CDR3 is CASRKDRGYGGNTIYF. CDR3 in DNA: TGTGCCAGCAGAAAAGACAGGGGATACGGGGGAAACACCATATATTTT.

The CDR3: CASSLEGTGREKLFF. CDR3 DNA: TGTGCCAGCAGCTTGGAAGGGACTGGACGAGAAAAACTGTTTTTT. The chain uses TRBV5-4 and TRBJ1-4, with D maybe TRBD1 (5 bases). CDR1 is SGHNT, CDR2 YYREEE, per germline (reference sequence). The CDR3 runs to 15 residues. V lost 0 bases to trimming and J lost 8 bases, with 14 bases between them.

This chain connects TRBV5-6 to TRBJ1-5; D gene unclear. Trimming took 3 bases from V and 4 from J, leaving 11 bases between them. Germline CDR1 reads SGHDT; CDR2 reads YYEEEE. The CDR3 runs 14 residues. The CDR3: CASSSYGSNQPQHF. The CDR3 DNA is TGTGCCAGCAGCTCCTACGGGAGTAATCAGCCCCAGCATTTT.

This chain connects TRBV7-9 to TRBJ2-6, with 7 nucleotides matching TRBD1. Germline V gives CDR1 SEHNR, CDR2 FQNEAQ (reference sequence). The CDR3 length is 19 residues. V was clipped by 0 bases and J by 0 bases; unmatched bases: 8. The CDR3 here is CASSLAKGQYNSGANVLTF. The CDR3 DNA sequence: TGTGCCAGCAGCTTAGCAAAGGGACAGTATAACTCTGGGGCCAACGTCCTGACTTTC.

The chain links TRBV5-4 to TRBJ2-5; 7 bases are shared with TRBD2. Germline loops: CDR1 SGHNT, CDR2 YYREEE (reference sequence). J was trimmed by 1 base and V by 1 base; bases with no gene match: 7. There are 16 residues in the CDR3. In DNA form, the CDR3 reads TGTGCCAGCAGCTTGTGGCCTAGCGGCACCCAAGAGACCCAGTACTTC. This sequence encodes CASSLWPSGTQETQYF.

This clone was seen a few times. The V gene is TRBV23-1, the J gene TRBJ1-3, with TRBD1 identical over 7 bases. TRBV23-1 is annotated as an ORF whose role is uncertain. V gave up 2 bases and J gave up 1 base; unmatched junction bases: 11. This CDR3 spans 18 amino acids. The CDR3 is CASSQGSRGRRSGNTIYF. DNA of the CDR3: TGCGCCAGCAGTCAAGGTAGCAGGGGGAGACGGTCTGGAAACACCATATATTTT.

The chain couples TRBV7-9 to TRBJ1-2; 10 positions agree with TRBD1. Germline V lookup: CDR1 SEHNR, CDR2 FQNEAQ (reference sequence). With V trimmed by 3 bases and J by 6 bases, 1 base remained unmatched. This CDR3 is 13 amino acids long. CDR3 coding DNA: TGTGCCAGCAGCTTCGGGACAGGGGATGGCTACACCTTC. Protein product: CASSFGTGDGYTF.

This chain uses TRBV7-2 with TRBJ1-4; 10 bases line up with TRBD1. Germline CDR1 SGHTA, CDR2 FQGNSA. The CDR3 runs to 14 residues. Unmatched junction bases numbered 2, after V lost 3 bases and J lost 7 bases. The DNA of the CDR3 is TGTGCCAGCAGCTTTTGGACAGGGGGTGAAAAACTGTTTTTT. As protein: CASSFWTGGEKLFF.

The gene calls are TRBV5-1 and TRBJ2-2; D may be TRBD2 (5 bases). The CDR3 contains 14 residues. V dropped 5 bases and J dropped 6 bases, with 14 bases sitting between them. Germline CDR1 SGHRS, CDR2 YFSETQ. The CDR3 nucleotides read TGCGCCAGCAGGGCAGGCACGGAGGCCGGGGAGCTGTTTTTT. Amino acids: CASRAGTEAGELFF.